This TCR beta chain was retrieved from a study of blood T cells in healthy people across ages. Germline loops: CDR1 KGHSH, CDR2 LQKENI. The CDR3 is made up of 19 amino acids. Trimming at V came to 1 base and at J to 2 bases, leaving 12 bases not matched to a gene. Then a second PCR, running roughly 6 to 12 cycles, was carried out with a sample-barcoded 5' primer and a J-beta primer mix. MiXCR, run by TCRdb on the 5' RACE reads, gives a single entry per CDR3 protein. Seen here are over 950,000 distinct CDR3 sequences, 35% to 45% observed once, and the top ten hold around 13%. The V gene is TRBV18, the J gene TRBJ2-3, with 10 bases aligning to TRBD1. The TCR comes from a man between 18 and 35 years old in good health. Sequences were obtained from blood. The CDR3 nucleotides read TGTGCCAGCTCACCACGCAAAACCGGGACAGGGGCCTACACAGATACGCAGTATTTT. The encoded protein is CASSPRKTGTGAYTDTQYF.